This T cell receptor (beta chain) originates from a study of graft-versus-host responses after intestinal transplantation. About the study: Tacrolimus plus steroids were given to all recipients for 2 to 4 years, preceded by anti-thymocyte globulin induction.

With V trimmed by 2 bases and J by 3 bases, 7 bases remained unmatched. Germline V CDR1 and CDR2: WNHNN, SYGVQD (reference sequence). This CDR3 comprises 16 residues. Notes on this clone: Its cognate antigen is unknown.

Clones were read by immunoSEQ multiplex PCR, and TCRdb kept only the in-frame ones, dropping some. Of under 85,000 clones listed, less than 95% are singletons. The rearrangement joins TRBV10-1 to TRBJ2-5, with TRBD2 matching 9 bases. Sequenced here: unstimulated CD8+ T cells sorted from spleen or lymph node cells, sampled before intestinal transplant. This receptor was taken from a human donor who received an intestinal transplant. The CDR3 sequence: CASSEGSGGPEETQYF. The CDR3 region has the DNA TGCGCCAGCAGTGAGGGTAGCGGGGGACCAGAAGAGACCCAGTACTTC.